The 3 T cell receptor beta chains in this list originate from one sample, sequenced in a study of shared clonotypes between healthy human individuals. Libraries were prepared by immunoSEQ multiplex PCR; TCRdb keeps only in-frame clonotypes and omits some of them. The table lists roughly 2.6 million clones, around 94% of them singletons. Sequencing was performed on naive CD4+ T cells sorted from blood. Subset: CD45RA+ positively selected. These receptors were taken from a man in his late teens or twenties in good health.

Turning to this clone: Other nucleotide sequences from this sample produce the same CDR3. This chain connects TRBV4-3 to TRBJ2-7, with 7 bases that match TRBD2. There are 16 residues in the CDR3. Looked up from germline, CDR1 is LGHNA and CDR2 is YSLEER. The V and J ends lost 1 base and 0 bases, in that order; junction bases with no gene match: 6. The chain's CDR3 is CASSQARTRDSYEQYF. The CDR3 DNA follows: TGCGCCAGCAGCCAAGCCCGGACTAGGGACTCCTACGAGCAGTACTTC.

This chain uses TRBV5-6 with TRBJ1-6; D unclear. The CDR3 has 14 residues. CDR1 and CDR2 (germline): SGHDT, YYEEEE. V lost 4 bases, J lost 7 bases, and 12 bases lay in between. CDR3 in DNA: TGTGCCAGCAGCCCCCGGGGATTAAATTCACCCCTCCACTTT. Its translation is CASSPRGLNSPLHF.

This chain joins TRBV11-2 and TRBJ2-3, with 7 bases that match TRBD2. The CDR3 contains 15 residues. Germline values: CDR1 SGHAT, CDR2 FQNNGV. The J segment lost 3 bases and the V segment lost 0 bases, leaving 3 bases of the junction unmatched. The CDR3 bases are TGTGCCAGCAGCTTAGATGGTAGCGGGACAGATACGCAGTATTTT. Translation gives CASSLDGSGTDTQYF.